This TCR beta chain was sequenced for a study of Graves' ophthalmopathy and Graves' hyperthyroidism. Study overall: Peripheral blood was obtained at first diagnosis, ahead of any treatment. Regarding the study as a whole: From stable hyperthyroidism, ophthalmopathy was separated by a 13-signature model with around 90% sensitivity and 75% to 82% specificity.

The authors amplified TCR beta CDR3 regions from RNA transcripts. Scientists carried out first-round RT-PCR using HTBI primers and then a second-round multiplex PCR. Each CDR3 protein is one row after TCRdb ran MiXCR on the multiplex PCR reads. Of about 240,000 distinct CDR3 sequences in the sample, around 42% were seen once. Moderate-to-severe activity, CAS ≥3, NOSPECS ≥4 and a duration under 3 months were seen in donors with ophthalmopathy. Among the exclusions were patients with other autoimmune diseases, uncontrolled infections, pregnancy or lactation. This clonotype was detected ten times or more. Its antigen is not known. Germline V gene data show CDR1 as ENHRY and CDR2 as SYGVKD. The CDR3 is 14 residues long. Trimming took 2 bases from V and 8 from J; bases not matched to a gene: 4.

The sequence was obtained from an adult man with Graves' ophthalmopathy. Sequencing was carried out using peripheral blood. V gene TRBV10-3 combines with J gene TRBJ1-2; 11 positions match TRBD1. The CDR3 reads CAISEGQGAGGYTF. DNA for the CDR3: TGTGCCATCAGTGAGGGACAGGGGGCAGGAGGCTACACCTTC.